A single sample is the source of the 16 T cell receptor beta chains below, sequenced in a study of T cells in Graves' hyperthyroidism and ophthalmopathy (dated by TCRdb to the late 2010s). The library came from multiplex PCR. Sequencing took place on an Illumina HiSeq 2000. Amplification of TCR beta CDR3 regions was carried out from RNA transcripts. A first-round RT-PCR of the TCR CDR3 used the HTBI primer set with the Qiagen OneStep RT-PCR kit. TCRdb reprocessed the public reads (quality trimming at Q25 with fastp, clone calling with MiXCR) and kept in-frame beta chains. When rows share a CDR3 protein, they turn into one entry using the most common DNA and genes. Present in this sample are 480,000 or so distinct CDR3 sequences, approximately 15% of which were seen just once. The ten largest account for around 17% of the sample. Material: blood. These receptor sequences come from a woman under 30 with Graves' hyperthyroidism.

The CDR3 bases are TGCGCCAGCAGCTTGGCCTATATGGGGAGCTCTGGAAACACCATATATTTT. This encodes CASSLAYMGSSGNTIYF. V usage is TRBV5-1 and J usage is TRBJ1-3; no clear D. V lost 0 bases, J lost 0 bases, and 13 bases lay in between. The CDR3 covers 17 residues. CDR1 and CDR2 (germline): SGHRS, YFSETQ.

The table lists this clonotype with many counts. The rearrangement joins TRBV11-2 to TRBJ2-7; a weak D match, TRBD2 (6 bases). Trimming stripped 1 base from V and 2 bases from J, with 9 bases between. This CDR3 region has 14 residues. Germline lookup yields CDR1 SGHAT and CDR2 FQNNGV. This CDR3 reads CASSLGDWAYEQYF. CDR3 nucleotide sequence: TGTGCCAGCAGCTTAGGGGACTGGGCCTACGAGCAGTACTTC.

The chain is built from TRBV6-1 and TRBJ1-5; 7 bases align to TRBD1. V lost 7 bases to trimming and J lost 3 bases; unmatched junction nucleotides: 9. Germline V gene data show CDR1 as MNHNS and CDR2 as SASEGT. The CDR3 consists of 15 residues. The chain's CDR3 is CASNDRVDFNQPQHF. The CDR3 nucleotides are TGTGCCAGCAATGACAGGGTCGATTTCAATCAGCCCCAGCATTTT.

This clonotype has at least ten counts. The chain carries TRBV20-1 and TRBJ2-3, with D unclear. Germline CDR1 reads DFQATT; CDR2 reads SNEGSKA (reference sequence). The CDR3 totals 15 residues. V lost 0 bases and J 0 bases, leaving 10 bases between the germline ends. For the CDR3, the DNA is TGCAGTGCTAGAGACGGCTACTATAGCACAGATACGCAGTATTTT. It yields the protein CSARDGYYSTDTQYF.

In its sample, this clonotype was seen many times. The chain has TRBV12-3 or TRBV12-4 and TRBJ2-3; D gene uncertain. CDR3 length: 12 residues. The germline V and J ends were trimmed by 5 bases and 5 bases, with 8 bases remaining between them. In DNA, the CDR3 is TGTGCCAGCAGTCCCGCCCTAGATACGCAGTATTTT. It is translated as CASSPALDTQYF.

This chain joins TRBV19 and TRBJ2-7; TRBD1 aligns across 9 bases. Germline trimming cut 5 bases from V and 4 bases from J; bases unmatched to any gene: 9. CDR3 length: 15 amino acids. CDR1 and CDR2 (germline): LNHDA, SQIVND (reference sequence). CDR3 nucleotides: TGTGCCAGTAGTCCTACAGGGGGCGCGAGGTACGAGCAGTACTTC. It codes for CASSPTGGARYEQYF.

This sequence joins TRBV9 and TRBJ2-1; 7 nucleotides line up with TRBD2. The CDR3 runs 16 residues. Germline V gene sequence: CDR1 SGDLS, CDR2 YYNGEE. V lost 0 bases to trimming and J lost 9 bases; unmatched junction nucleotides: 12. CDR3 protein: CASSVGVGLGEGEQFF. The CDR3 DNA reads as TGTGCCAGCAGCGTAGGAGTTGGACTAGGGGAGGGTGAGCAGTTCTTC.

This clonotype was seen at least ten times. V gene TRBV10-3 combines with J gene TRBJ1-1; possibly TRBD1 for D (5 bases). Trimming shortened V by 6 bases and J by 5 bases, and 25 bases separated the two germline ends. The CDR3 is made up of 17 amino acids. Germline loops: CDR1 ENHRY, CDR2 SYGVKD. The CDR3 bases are TGTGCCATCAGCCCACGGGAAACAGGTTGGTTAGGGACTGAAGCTTTCTTT. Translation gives CAISPRETGWLGTEAFF.

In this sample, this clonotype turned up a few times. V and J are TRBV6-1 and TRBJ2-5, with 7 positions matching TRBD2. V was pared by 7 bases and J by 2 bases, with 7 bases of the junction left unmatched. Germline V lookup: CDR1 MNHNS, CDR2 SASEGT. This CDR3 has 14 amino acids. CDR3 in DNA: TGTGCCAGCACCTTAAGCGGGAATCAAGAGACCCAGTACTTC. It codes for CASTLSGNQETQYF.

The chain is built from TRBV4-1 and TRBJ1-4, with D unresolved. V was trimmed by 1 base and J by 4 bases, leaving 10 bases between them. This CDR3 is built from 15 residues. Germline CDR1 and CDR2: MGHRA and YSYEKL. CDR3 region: CASSQVAAHNEKLFF. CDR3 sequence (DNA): TGCGCCAGCAGCCAAGTCGCGGCTCATAATGAAAAACTGTTTTTT.

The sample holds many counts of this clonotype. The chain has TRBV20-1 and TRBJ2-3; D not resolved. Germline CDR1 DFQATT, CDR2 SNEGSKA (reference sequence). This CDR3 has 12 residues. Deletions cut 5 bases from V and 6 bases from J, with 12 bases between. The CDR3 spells CSAPTQRDTQYF. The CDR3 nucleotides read TGCAGTGCTCCTACCCAGCGCGATACGCAGTATTTT.

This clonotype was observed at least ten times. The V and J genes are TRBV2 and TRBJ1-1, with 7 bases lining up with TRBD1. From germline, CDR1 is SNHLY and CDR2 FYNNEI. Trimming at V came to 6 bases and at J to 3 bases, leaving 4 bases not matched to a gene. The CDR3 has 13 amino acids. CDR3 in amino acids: CASSGRGDTEAFF. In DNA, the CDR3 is TGTGCCAGCAGCGGCAGGGGGGACACTGAAGCTTTCTTT.

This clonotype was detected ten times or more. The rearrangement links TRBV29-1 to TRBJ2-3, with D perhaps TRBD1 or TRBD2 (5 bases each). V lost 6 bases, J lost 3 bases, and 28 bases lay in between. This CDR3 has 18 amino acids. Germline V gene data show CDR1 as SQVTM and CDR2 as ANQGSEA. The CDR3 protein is CSVLPGVGTIGATDTQYF. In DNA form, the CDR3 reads TGCAGCGTCCTCCCCGGTGTTGGGACGATAGGGGCTACAGATACGCAGTATTTT.

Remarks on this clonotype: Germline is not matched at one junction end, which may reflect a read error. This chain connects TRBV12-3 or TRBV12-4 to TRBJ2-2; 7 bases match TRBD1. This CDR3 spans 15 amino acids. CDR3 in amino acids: CASSRRQGGTRELFF. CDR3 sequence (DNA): TGTGCCAGCAGTCGGCGACAGGGTGGAACCAGGGAGTTGTTTTTT.

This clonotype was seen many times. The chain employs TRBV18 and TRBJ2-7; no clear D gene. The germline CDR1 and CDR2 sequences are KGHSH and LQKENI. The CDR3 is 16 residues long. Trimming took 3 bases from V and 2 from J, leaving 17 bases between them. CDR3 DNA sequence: TGTGCCAGCTCACCGGCGGTTGTGGGCAACCCCTACGAGCAGTACTTC. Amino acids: CASSPAVVGNPYEQYF. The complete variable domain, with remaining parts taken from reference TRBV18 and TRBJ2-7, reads NAGVMQNPRHLVRRRGQEARLRCSPMKGHSHVYWYRQLPEEGLKFMVYLQKENIIDESGMPKERFSAEFPKEGPSILRIQQVVRGDSAAYFCASSPAVVGNPYEQYFGPGTRLTVT.

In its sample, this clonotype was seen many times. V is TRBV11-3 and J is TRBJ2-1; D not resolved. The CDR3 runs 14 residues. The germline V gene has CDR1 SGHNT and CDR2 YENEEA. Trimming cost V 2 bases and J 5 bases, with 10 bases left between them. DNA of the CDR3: TGTGCCAGCAGCTTATTCGGAGAGAACAATGAGCAGTTCTTC. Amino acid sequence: CASSLFGENNEQFF.